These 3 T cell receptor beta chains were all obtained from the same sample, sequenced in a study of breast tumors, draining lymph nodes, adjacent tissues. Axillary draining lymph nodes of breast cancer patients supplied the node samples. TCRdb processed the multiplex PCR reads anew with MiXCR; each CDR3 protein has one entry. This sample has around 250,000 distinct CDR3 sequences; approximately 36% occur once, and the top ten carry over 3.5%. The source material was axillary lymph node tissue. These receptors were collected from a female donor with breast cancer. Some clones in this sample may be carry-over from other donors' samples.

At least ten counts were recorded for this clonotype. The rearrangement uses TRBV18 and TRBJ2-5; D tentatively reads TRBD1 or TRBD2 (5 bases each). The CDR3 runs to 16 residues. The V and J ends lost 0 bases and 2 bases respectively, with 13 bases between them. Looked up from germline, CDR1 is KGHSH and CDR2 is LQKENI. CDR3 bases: TGTGCCAGCTCACCACCGCAGGGACGGCGACAAGAGACCCAGTACTTC. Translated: CASSPPQGRRQETQYF.

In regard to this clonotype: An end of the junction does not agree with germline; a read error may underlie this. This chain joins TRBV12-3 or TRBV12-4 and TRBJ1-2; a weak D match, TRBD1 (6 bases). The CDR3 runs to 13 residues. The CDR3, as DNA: TGTGCCAGCAGTGGTAGGGACATGCAGTGCTACGCCTTC. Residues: CASSGRDMQCYAF.

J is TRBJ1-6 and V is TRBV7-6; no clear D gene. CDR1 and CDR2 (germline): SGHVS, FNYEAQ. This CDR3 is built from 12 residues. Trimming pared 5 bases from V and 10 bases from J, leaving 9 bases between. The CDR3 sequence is CASSRSDSPLHF. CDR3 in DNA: TGTGCCAGCAGCCGGTCCGACTCACCCCTCCACTTT.